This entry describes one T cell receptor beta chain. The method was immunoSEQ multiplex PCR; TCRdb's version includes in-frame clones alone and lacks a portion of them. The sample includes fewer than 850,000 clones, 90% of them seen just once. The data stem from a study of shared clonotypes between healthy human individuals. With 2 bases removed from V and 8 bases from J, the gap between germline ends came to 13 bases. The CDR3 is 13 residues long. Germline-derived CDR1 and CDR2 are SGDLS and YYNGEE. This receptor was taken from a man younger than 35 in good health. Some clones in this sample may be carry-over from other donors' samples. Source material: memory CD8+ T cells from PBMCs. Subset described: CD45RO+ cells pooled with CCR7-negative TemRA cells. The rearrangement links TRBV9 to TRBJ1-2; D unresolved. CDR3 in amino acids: CASSVDRGSGYTF. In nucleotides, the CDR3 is TGTGCCAGCAGCGTGGACCGAGGGAGCGGCTACACCTTC.